A single sample is the source of the 15 T cell receptor beta chains below, sequenced in a study of a mutant IDH1 vaccine in newly diagnosed glioma. The antigens for these receptors are not known. Time point meaning: week 35, safety follow-up. Doses consisted of 300 ug of mutant IDH1 20-mer peptide each, paired with topical imiquimod. The data were produced by immunoSEQ multiplex PCR, yet TCRdb's version contains in-frame clones alone and is incomplete. The sample carries 30,000 to 40,000 clones, around 80% recorded once. The input for sequencing was PBMCs, taken from a glioma patient whose treatment included an IDH1 peptide vaccine. These receptor sequences come from a man in his forties with glioma. Some clones in this sample may be carry-over from other donors' samples.

The rearrangement joins TRBV18 to TRBJ2-1, with a weak D call TRBD2 (6 bases). V was clipped by 2 bases and J by 9 bases, with 14 bases between them. Germline V CDR1 and CDR2: KGHSH, LQKENI. The CDR3 has 14 residues. In DNA form, the CDR3 reads TGTGCCAGCTCACCAGGTTTTAGCGGACTTGAGCAGTTCTTC. Amino acids: CASSPGFSGLEQFF.

The V call is TRBV2, the J call TRBJ1-5; 9 bases align to TRBD1. After removal of 9 bases from V and 3 bases from J, the junction contained 6 bases not matched to a gene. Looked up from germline, CDR1 is SNHLY and CDR2 is FYNNEI. CDR3 length equals 14 residues. In DNA form, the CDR3 reads TGTGCCAGTTACGGGACAGGGTTCAATCAGCCCCAGCATTTT. Its translation is CASYGTGFNQPQHF.

The chain joins TRBV4-3 to TRBJ1-4, with D possibly being TRBD1 (5 bases). Germline CDR1 is LGHNA and CDR2 is YSLEER. The CDR3 totals 15 residues. Trimming left V 3 bases short and J 4 bases short, with 12 bases between. In nucleotides, the CDR3 is TGCGCCAGCAGCCACACCGGGGACGTTAATGAAAAACTGTTTTTT. The encoded protein is CASSHTGDVNEKLFF.

V and J are TRBV7-8 and TRBJ2-7; maybe TRBD2 (5 bases). This CDR3 has 13 residues. V was pared by 2 bases and J by 9 bases, with 14 bases between. Germline V gives CDR1 SGHVS, CDR2 FQNEAQ. The CDR3 sequence: CASSLIYGVGQYF. In DNA form, the CDR3 reads TGTGCCAGCAGCTTAATTTACGGGGTCGGGCAGTACTTC. Together with reference TRBV7-8 and TRBJ2-7, the CDR3 gives the full variable domain: GAGVSQSPRYKVAKRGQDVALRCDPISGHVSLFWYQQALGQGPEFLTYFQNEAQLDKSGLPSDRFFAERPEGSVSTLKIQRTQQEDSAVYLCASSLIYGVGQYFGPGTRLTVT.

The V and J genes are TRBV19 and TRBJ1-1, with 9 nucleotides matching TRBD1. Per the germline V gene, CDR1 is LNHDA and CDR2 is SQIVND (reference sequence). Trimming removed 7 bases from V and 3 bases from J; junction bases left unmatched: 6. This CDR3 region has 14 residues. The CDR3 sequence is CASNTGQGYTEAFF. CDR3 in DNA: TGTGCCAGTAATACGGGACAGGGCTACACTGAAGCTTTCTTT.

This rearrangement joins TRBV9 to TRBJ1-1, with D tentatively TRBD1 (5 bases). This CDR3 spans 15 amino acids. V gave up 0 bases and J gave up 2 bases, with 11 bases separating them. The germline CDR1 and CDR2 sequences are SGDLS and YYNGEE. The CDR3 region is CASSVGQSLNTEAFF. The CDR3 nucleotides are TGTGCCAGCAGCGTAGGACAGAGCCTAAACACTGAAGCTTTCTTT.

In its sample, this clone was seen once. The CDR3 sequence: CASTKKPGGLLAFF. Written as DNA, the CDR3 is TGTGCCAGCACCAAGAAACCGGGGGGACTGTTAGCTTTCTTT. The chain employs TRBV27 and TRBJ1-1; a possible D gene is TRBD1 (5 bases). Deletions cut 7 bases from V and 10 bases from J, with 22 bases between. The CDR3 length is 14 residues. Germline V gives CDR1 MNHEY, CDR2 SMNVEV (reference sequence).

The chain couples TRBV2 to TRBJ1-5; TRBD1 is a possible D gene (6 bases). CDR3 length: 13 residues. The germline gives CDR1 SNHLY, CDR2 FYNNEI. V was trimmed by 7 bases and J by 6 bases, leaving 13 bases between them. The CDR3, as DNA: TGTGCCAGCAACGGAGGGGGACGTCAGCCCCAGCATTTT. This gives the protein CASNGGGRQPQHF. Based on the CDR3 plus reference TRBV2 and TRBJ1-5, the full variable domain is EPEVTQTPSHQVTQMGQEVILRCVPISNHLYFYWYRQILGQKVEFLVSFYNNEISEKSEIFDDQFSVERPDGSNFTLKIRSTKLEDSAMYFCASNGGGRQPQHFGDGTRLSIL.

A word on this clone: An end of the junction does not agree with germline; a read error may underlie this. The V gene is TRBV6-4, the J gene TRBJ2-7, with 8 positions matching TRBD1. This CDR3 comprises 13 residues. Germline V gene lookup returns CDR1 MRHNA and CDR2 SNTAGT. The CDR3 nucleotides are TGTGCCAGGGGGACAGGACCCTCCTTCGAGCAGTACTTC. Translating it yields CARGTGPSFEQYF.

The count of this clone is one. The chain uses TRBV7-9 and TRBJ1-2, with 7 nucleotides matching TRBD1. The CDR3 runs to 17 residues. Germline trimming cut 1 base from V and 3 bases from J; bases unmatched to any gene: 11. The germline CDR1 and CDR2 sequences are SEHNR and FQNEAQ (reference sequence). CDR3 nucleotide sequence: TGTGCCAGCAGCTTAGTTGGATCCGGGACAGCTTACTATGGCTACACCTTC. It yields the protein CASSLVGSGTAYYGYTF.

The chain has TRBV19 and TRBJ1-1, with 8 positions matching TRBD1. From germline, CDR1 is LNHDA and CDR2 SQIVND (reference sequence). The length of the CDR3 is 14 residues. Trimming at V came to 7 bases and at J to 1 base, leaving 5 bases not matched to a gene. This CDR3 reads CASKQGGWNTEAFF. The CDR3 DNA sequence: TGTGCCAGTAAACAGGGGGGCTGGAACACTGAAGCTTTCTTT.

This clone was recorded only once. This chain joins TRBV18 and TRBJ1-1; maybe TRBD1 (5 bases). The CDR3 length is 15 residues. CDR1 and CDR2 (germline): KGHSH, LQKENI. Trimming took off 3 bases at V and 1 base at J, with 12 bases between the two ends. CDR3 residues: CASSPAGRRNTEAFF. As DNA, the CDR3 is TGTGCCAGCTCACCCGCGGGACGGAGGAACACTGAAGCTTTCTTT.

The chain uses TRBV11-1 and TRBJ2-3; TRBD2 matches 14 bases. Germline loops: CDR1 SGHAT, CDR2 FQDESV (reference sequence). The CDR3 is 17 residues long. J gave up 2 bases and V 5 bases, and 6 bases lay outside the gene matches. As DNA, the CDR3 is TGTGCCAGCAGCCCCGGGACTAGCGGGGGCCCCACAGATACGCAGTATTTT. It encodes CASSPGTSGGPTDTQYF.

The chain employs TRBV6-6 and TRBJ1-1; D call uncertain. The germline V and J ends were trimmed by 7 bases and 0 bases, with 3 bases remaining between them. CDR1 is MNHNY, CDR2 SVGAGI, per germline (reference sequence). The CDR3 is 11 residues long. CDR3 sequence reads: CASMLNTEAFF. The CDR3 DNA is TGTGCCAGCATGCTGAACACTGAAGCTTTCTTT.

V is TRBV10-1 and J is TRBJ1-2; no reliable D call. This CDR3 contains 16 residues. Germline CDR1 and CDR2: WNHNN and SYGVQD (reference sequence). V was shortened by 0 bases and J by 0 bases, with 11 bases between the two germline ends. CDR3 residues: CASSESRETANYGYTF. The CDR3 DNA follows: TGCGCCAGCAGTGAGTCAAGGGAAACAGCTAACTATGGCTACACCTTC.